This T cell receptor (beta chain) was captured by sequencing in a study of shared clonotypes between healthy human individuals. Regarding the study as a whole: Estimated richness values were generally larger in naive subsets than in memory subsets. Between four donors, naive CD4 clonotypes were shared at a level of around 4.9%. Donor scarcity curtailed the genetic and exposure-history diversity represented herein.

Assay used: immunoSEQ multiplex PCR; TCRdb lists only in-frame clones, some missing. The table shows just over 2,000,000 clones, with roughly 95% occurring only once. Naive CD8 populations comprised CD45RO-negative cells positively selected for CCR7, excluding terminally differentiated effector memory CD45RA+ cells. Germline CDR1 is LGHNA and CDR2 is YSLEER. The CDR3 is made up of 15 amino acids. Trimming shortened V by 5 bases and J by 0 bases, and 14 bases separated the two germline ends. As regards this clone: Antigen unknown.

Sequencing was done on a sample of naive CD8+ T cells sorted from blood. This TCR derives from a young man in good health. The rearrangement links TRBV4-3 to TRBJ2-7; D unclear. The CDR3 region is CASSFLEGFSYEQYF. DNA for the CDR3: TGCGCCAGCAGCTTTCTAGAAGGCTTCTCCTACGAGCAGTACTTC.